These 8 T cell receptor beta chains were all obtained from the same sample, sequenced in a study of response to subunit inactivated influenza vaccine. TCRdb called the RT-PCR reads again in MiXCR, with one record for every CDR3 protein. The sample has under 200,000 distinct CDR3 sequences; approximately 11% are singletons. Sequenced here: non-naive T cells sorted from PBMCs, sampled around seven weeks after vaccination. The receptors come from a man aged 45 to 65 who received an inactivated influenza vaccine.

This clonotype was observed a handful of times. This chain links TRBV4-3 with TRBJ1-1; the D is unclear. Trimming took 0 bases from V and 2 from J, leaving 10 bases between them. CDR3 length: 15 amino acids. CDR1 is LGHNA and CDR2 is YSLEER in the germline V gene. Here the CDR3 reads CASSQDIGFNTEAFF. CDR3 sequence (DNA): TGCGCCAGCAGCCAAGATATTGGGTTCAACACTGAAGCTTTCTTT.

V is TRBV6-1 and J is TRBJ2-7; D not resolved. This CDR3 contains 17 residues. Deletions cut 8 bases from V and 2 bases from J, with 25 bases between. Germline V gene data show CDR1 as MNHNS and CDR2 as SASEGT. The CDR3 bases are TGTGCCAGCTCCCCGAGAGGAGCCCGACTGCTCCCCTACGAGCAGTACTTC. Its protein is CASSPRGARLLPYEQYF.

The genes are TRBV7-2 and TRBJ2-1; D possibly corresponds to TRBD2 (5 bases). V was shortened by 2 bases and J by 6 bases, with 11 bases between the two germline ends. CDR1 and CDR2 (germline): SGHTA, FQGNSA. The CDR3 is 14 amino acids. CDR3: CASSLSLASNEQFF. For the CDR3, the DNA is TGTGCCAGCAGCTTAAGTCTAGCCTCCAATGAGCAGTTCTTC.

Ten or more counts support this clonotype. This chain uses TRBV9 with TRBJ2-1; TRBD2 matches 13 bases. J gave up 7 bases and V 1 base, and 11 bases lay outside the gene matches. The V gene's germline CDR1 is SGDLS and CDR2 YYNGEE. The length of the CDR3 is 18 residues. The CDR3 coding sequence is TGTGCCAGCAGCGTAAGGGGAGGGGAACTAGCGGGGGGGAATGAGCAGTTCTTC. This gives the protein CASSVRGGELAGGNEQFF.

The chain links TRBV3-1 to TRBJ1-6; 8 nucleotides align to TRBD1. Trimming removed 7 bases from V and 8 bases from J; junction bases left unmatched: 7. Germline CDR1 and CDR2: LGHDT and YNNKEL (reference sequence). CDR3 length: 14 residues. This CDR3 is CASTPQGAHSPLHF. As DNA, the CDR3 is TGTGCCAGCACCCCCCAGGGGGCGCATTCACCCCTCCACTTT.

This clonotype has ten or more counts. The rearrangement uses TRBV29-1 and TRBJ2-1; weak D call: TRBD2 (6 bases). The length of the CDR3 is 13 residues. Deletions cut 4 bases from V and 9 bases from J, with 16 bases between. Germline V gene data show CDR1 as SQVTM and CDR2 as ANQGSEA. The CDR3: CSVGLTSTVEQFF. The CDR3 nucleotides read TGCAGCGTTGGGTTGACTAGTACGGTTGAGCAGTTCTTC.

This clonotype was picked up many times. This CDR3 is CATSDEPGYTDTQYF. CDR3 bases: TGTGCCACCAGTGACGAACCAGGGTACACAGATACGCAGTATTTT. V is TRBV24-1 and J is TRBJ2-3; D may be TRBD1 (5 bases). Germline CDR1 reads KGHDR; CDR2 reads SFDVKD. The CDR3 covers 15 residues. Trimming took off 4 bases at V and 2 bases at J, with 12 bases between the two ends.

The chain recombines TRBV14 with TRBJ2-1; D gene ambiguous. Per germline, CDR1 SGHDN and CDR2 FVKESK. There are 13 residues in the CDR3. V dropped 4 bases and J dropped 8 bases, with 12 bases sitting between them. CDR3: CASSLDGSDEQFF. CDR3 in DNA: TGTGCCAGCAGCCTTGATGGGTCGGATGAGCAGTTCTTC. Full variable domain (missing parts from reference TRBV14 and TRBJ2-1): EAGVTQFPSHSVIEKGQTVTLRCDPISGHDNLYWYRRVMGKEIKFLLHFVKESKQDESGMPNNRFLAERTGGTYSTLKVQPAELEDSGVYFCASSLDGSDEQFFGPGTRLTVL.